Below, 24 T cell receptor beta chains from the same sample are listed, as sequenced in a study of blood T cell repertoires in COVID-19. Only in-frame clones appear in the TCRdb table, and some are missing; sequencing was by immunoSEQ multiplex PCR. The sample holds roughly 160,000 clones, around four fifths seen once. Sequencing input: peripheral blood. The receptor source for this set is a woman of 80 years or more with COVID-19, enrolled during active disease.

This chain links TRBV18 with TRBJ1-5; TRBD1 aligns across 7 bases. The V gene's germline CDR1 is KGHSH and CDR2 LQKENI. This CDR3 is 14 amino acids long. The V segment lost 6 bases and the J segment 11 bases; nucleotides outside the gene matches: 13. For the CDR3, the DNA is TGTGCCAGCTCCCTTCGGGACAGAAGCCGATCCCAGCATTTT. Translated: CASSLRDRSRSQHF. Combining the CDR3 with reference TRBV18 and TRBJ1-5 gives the whole variable domain NAGVMQNPRHLVRRRGQEARLRCSPMKGHSHVYWYRQLPEEGLKFMVYLQKENIIDESGMPKERFSAEFPKEGPSILRIQQVVRGDSAAYFCASSLRDRSRSQHFGDGTRLSIL.

The J gene is TRBJ1-3, the V gene TRBV15; maybe TRBD1 (5 bases). The CDR3 has 15 amino acids. From germline, CDR1 is LNHNV and CDR2 YYDKDF (reference sequence). Trimming took 1 base from V and 1 from J, leaving 8 bases between them. CDR3 DNA: TGTGCCACCAGCAGAGGGGGGGATTCTGGAAACACCATATATTTT. Amino acids: CATSRGGDSGNTIYF.

For this clone: Sequence at one end of the junction differs from germline and may be a read error. The chain employs TRBV3-1 (or the pseudogene TRBV3-2) and TRBJ2-5; 10 bases align to TRBD2. There are 16 residues in the CDR3. Germline CDR1 is LGHDT and CDR2 is YNNKEL (reference sequence). The CDR3 reads CASNQAGTSARETQYF. The CDR3 region has the DNA TGTGCCAGCAACCAAGCCGGGACTAGCGCCCGAGAGACCCAGTACTTC.

This clone was counted only a few times. This chain links TRBV9 with TRBJ2-3; D is ambiguous. This CDR3 spans 13 amino acids. V was cut by 1 base and J by 2 bases, with 5 bases left in between. CDR1 and CDR2 from the germline V gene are SGDLS and YYNGEE. Here the CDR3 reads CASSVHSTDTQYF. CDR3 DNA sequence: TGTGCCAGCAGCGTACACTCCACAGATACGCAGTATTTT.

The gene calls are TRBV2 and TRBJ2-3; D is ambiguous. There are 10 residues in the CDR3. Trimming stripped 7 bases from V and 8 bases from J, with 7 bases between. Germline-derived CDR1 and CDR2 are SNHLY and FYNNEI. CDR3 nucleotides: TGTGCCAGCAAAAGGAGTACGCAGTATTTT. Translated, it gives CASKRSTQYF. Variable domain in full (rest from reference TRBV2 and TRBJ2-3): EPEVTQTPSHQVTQMGQEVILRCVPISNHLYFYWYRQILGQKVEFLVSFYNNEISEKSEIFDDQFSVERPDGSNFTLKIRSTKLEDSAMYFCASKRSTQYFGPGTRLTVL.

V usage is TRBV5-1 and J usage is TRBJ2-3, with 13 bases fitting TRBD2. With 4 bases clipped from V and 2 bases from J, the junction kept 4 bases outside the gene matches. This CDR3 has 16 amino acids. Germline lookup yields CDR1 SGHRS and CDR2 YFSETQ. CDR3 loop: CASSDGLAGVTDTQYF. The CDR3 DNA follows: TGCGCCAGCAGCGACGGACTAGCGGGGGTCACAGATACGCAGTATTTT.

This clone has more than one count but fewer than ten. This rearrangement joins TRBV5-1 to TRBJ2-3; D gene ambiguous. The V end was cut by 0 bases, the J end by 0 bases, with 5 bases between. Germline CDR1 and CDR2: SGHRS and YFSETQ. This CDR3 spans 14 amino acids. CDR3 sequence reads: CASSLETSTDTQYF. The DNA for the CDR3 is TGCGCCAGCAGCTTGGAGACTAGCACAGATACGCAGTATTTT.

This clone was detected once. This sequence joins TRBV5-4 and TRBJ2-7; 8 bases agree with TRBD1. CDR1 SGHNT and CDR2 YYREEE come from the germline V gene (reference sequence). J gave up 6 bases and V 3 bases, and 17 bases lay outside the gene matches. The CDR3 has 17 amino acids. CDR3 DNA: TGTGCCAGCAGCTCCCCAACCGGGACAGGACCTCTCAGCGAGCAGTACTTC. Its translation is CASSSPTGTGPLSEQYF.

The chain has TRBV19 and TRBJ2-6, with TRBD1 as a possible D gene (5 bases). The CDR3 contains 17 residues. In germline, CDR1 is LNHDA, CDR2 SQIVND (reference sequence). The V gene lost 5 bases and the J gene lost 5 bases, with 19 bases spanning the gap. The CDR3 protein is CASSPPPKGSRANVLTF. CDR3 DNA: TGTGCCAGTAGTCCCCCCCCGAAGGGGTCTCGGGCCAACGTCCTGACTTTC.

This chain joins TRBV6-5 and TRBJ1-3; 8 nucleotides agree with TRBD1. Germline V gene sequence: CDR1 MNHEY, CDR2 SVGAGI. This CDR3 region has 14 residues. V shed 5 bases, J shed 4 bases, and the junction held 4 bases outside the gene matches. The DNA for the CDR3 is TGTGCCAGCAGTACGACAGGGGAAGGAAACACCATATATTTT. Translated, it gives CASSTTGEGNTIYF.

J is TRBJ1-1 and V is TRBV3-1 (or the pseudogene TRBV3-2); D is undetermined. Germline assignment: CDR1 LGHDT and CDR2 YNNKEL (reference sequence). V gave up 1 base and J gave up 8 bases, with 14 bases separating them. This CDR3 spans 14 amino acids. This chain's CDR3 is CASSQVAGVQEAFF. CDR3 DNA sequence: TGTGCCAGCAGCCAAGTGGCAGGCGTTCAAGAAGCTTTCTTT.

The chain couples TRBV5-1 to TRBJ2-5; 13 bases fit TRBD2. This CDR3 region has 16 residues. Germline-derived CDR1 and CDR2 are SGHRS and YFSETQ. The J segment lost 5 bases and the V segment lost 3 bases, leaving 7 bases of the junction unmatched. CDR3 loop: CASSSGTSGVGETQYF. In nucleotides, the CDR3 is TGCGCCAGCAGCTCCGGGACTAGCGGGGTTGGGGAGACCCAGTACTTC.

The CDR3 DNA reads as TGTGCCAGCAGTTTGGGTGGTCGGGGGGTCCCTAACTATGGCTACACCTTC. This translates into CASSLGGRGVPNYGYTF. This rearrangement joins TRBV28 to TRBJ1-2; weak D call: TRBD1 (5 bases). CDR3 length: 17 residues. CDR1 is MDHEN and CDR2 is SYDVKM in the germline V gene. V was shortened by 3 bases and J by 0 bases, with 17 bases between the two germline ends.

This chain connects TRBV19 to TRBJ1-2, with 7 nucleotides matching TRBD1. V dropped 5 bases and J dropped 4; count of bases not matched to a gene: 10. Germline loops: CDR1 LNHDA, CDR2 SQIVND (reference sequence). The CDR3 has 15 amino acids. CDR3 DNA sequence: TGTGCCAGTAGTTGGGGCACGACAGGGCCCTATGGCTACACCTTC. It codes for CASSWGTTGPYGYTF.

CDR3 nucleotide sequence: TGTGCCAGCAGGCAGGCTCTTGAGACCCAGTACTTC. This translates into CASRQALETQYF. The chain has TRBV28 and TRBJ2-5; D is unresolved. Trimming shortened V by 6 bases and J by 5 bases, and 10 bases separated the two germline ends. This CDR3 is 12 amino acids long. The V gene's germline CDR1 is MDHEN and CDR2 SYDVKM.

The chain is built from TRBV27 and TRBJ1-2; 7 bases match TRBD1. The length of the CDR3 is 15 residues. V shed 1 base and J 6 bases; nucleotides not matched to a gene: 8. Germline V CDR1 and CDR2: MNHEY, SMNVEV (reference sequence). CDR3 amino acids: CASSLLGGDYDGYTF. CDR3 nucleotides: TGTGCCAGCAGTTTATTAGGGGGCGATTATGATGGCTACACCTTC.

V usage is TRBV18 and J usage is TRBJ1-1; tentative D call: TRBD1 (6 bases). In germline, CDR1 is KGHSH, CDR2 LQKENI. This CDR3 has 14 amino acids. V was shortened by 3 bases and J by 4 bases, with 12 bases between the two germline ends. The CDR3 loop reads CASSPGTGFTEAFF. DNA for the CDR3: TGTGCCAGCTCACCGGGTACAGGGTTCACTGAAGCTTTCTTT.

This clone was counted a single time. CDR3 in amino acids: CASSRDSSLQSNYGYTF. CDR3 nucleotide sequence: TGTGCCAGCAGTCGGGACAGCTCCCTCCAATCTAACTATGGCTACACCTTC. The gene calls are TRBV2 and TRBJ1-2; 7 bases are shared with TRBD1. The germline CDR1 and CDR2 sequences are SNHLY and FYNNEI. This CDR3 spans 17 amino acids. Trimming at V came to 5 bases and at J to 0 bases, leaving 12 bases not matched to a gene.

The V call is TRBV7-8, the J call TRBJ1-2; TRBD1 might be the D (5 bases). The CDR3 totals 13 residues. Trimming took off 5 bases at V and 8 bases at J, with 15 bases between the two ends. Per germline, CDR1 SGHVS and CDR2 FQNEAQ. CDR3 in amino acids: CASSAGARRGYTF. The DNA of the CDR3 is TGTGCCAGCAGCGCTGGGGCCCGGAGAGGCTACACCTTC.

The chain employs TRBV19 and TRBJ1-4, with 7 bases that match TRBD1. The germline V gene has CDR1 LNHDA and CDR2 SQIVND (reference sequence). V was pared by 6 bases and J by 5 bases, with 12 bases of the junction left unmatched. The CDR3 has 16 amino acids. This CDR3 is CASRPSTGQPNEKLFF. The CDR3 nucleotides read TGTGCCAGTAGGCCATCTACGGGACAGCCAAATGAAAAACTGTTTTTT.

The V gene is TRBV7-9, the J gene TRBJ1-3; D ambiguous. Trimming stripped 1 base from V and 2 bases from J, with 9 bases between. Germline values: CDR1 SEHNR, CDR2 FQNEAQ (reference sequence). The CDR3 loop spans 15 amino acids. The CDR3 protein is CASSLGRVAGNTIYF. CDR3 sequence (DNA): TGTGCCAGCAGCTTAGGGAGGGTGGCTGGAAACACCATATATTTT. Full variable domain (missing parts from reference TRBV7-9 and TRBJ1-3): DTGVSQNPRHKITKRGQNVTFRCDPISEHNRLYWYRQTLGQGPEFLTYFQNEAQLEKSRLLSDRFSAERPKGSFSTLEIQRTEQGDSAMYLCASSLGRVAGNTIYFGEGSWLTVV.

The rearrangement joins TRBV9 to TRBJ2-5, with no clear D. This CDR3 is built from 14 residues. Looked up from germline, CDR1 is SGDLS and CDR2 is YYNGEE. V lost 0 bases, J lost 1 base, and 7 bases lay in between. CDR3 bases: TGTGCCAGCAGCGTAGGCGCTAGCCAAGAGACCCAGTACTTC. Encoded protein: CASSVGASQETQYF.

This clone is a singleton in its sample. Other DNA sequences within the sample encode an identical CDR3. V is TRBV29-1 and J is TRBJ1-5, with TRBD1 as a possible D gene (5 bases). The CDR3 is made up of 13 amino acids. The V gene's germline CDR1 is SQVTM and CDR2 ANQGSEA. The V gene lost 6 bases and the J gene lost 4 bases, with 13 bases spanning the gap. CDR3 nucleotide sequence: TGCAGCGTGGGCGGGGGAGGAAATCAGCCCCAGCATTTT. This codes for CSVGGGGNQPQHF.

The chain couples TRBV6-5 to TRBJ1-2; possibly TRBD1 for D (5 bases). The ends were cut back, 2 bases at V and 1 base at J, with 11 bases in the middle. There are 15 residues in the CDR3. Germline values: CDR1 MNHEY, CDR2 SVGAGI. The CDR3 reads CASSYPGGGNYGYTF. CDR3 sequence (DNA): TGTGCCAGCAGTTACCCGGGGGGAGGTAACTATGGCTACACCTTC.